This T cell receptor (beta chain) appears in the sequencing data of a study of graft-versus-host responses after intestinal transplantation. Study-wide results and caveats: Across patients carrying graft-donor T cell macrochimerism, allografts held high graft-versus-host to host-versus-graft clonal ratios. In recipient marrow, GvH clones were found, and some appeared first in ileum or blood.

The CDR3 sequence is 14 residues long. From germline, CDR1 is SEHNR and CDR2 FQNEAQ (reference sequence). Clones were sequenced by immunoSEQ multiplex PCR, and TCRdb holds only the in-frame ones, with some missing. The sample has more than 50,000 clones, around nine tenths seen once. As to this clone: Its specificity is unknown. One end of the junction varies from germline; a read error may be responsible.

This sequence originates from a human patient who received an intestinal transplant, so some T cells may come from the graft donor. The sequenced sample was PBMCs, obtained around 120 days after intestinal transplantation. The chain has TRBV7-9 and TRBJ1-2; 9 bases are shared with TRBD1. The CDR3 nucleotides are TGTGCCTGCAGCATGGGACAGGGAGAAGGTGGCTACACCTTC. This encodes CACSMGQGEGGYTF.